This T cell receptor beta chain was profiled in a study of T cell responses to AZD1222 COVID-19 vaccine. V lost 0 bases and J 8 bases, leaving 11 bases between the germline ends. The CDR3 runs 13 residues. Germline V gene sequence: CDR1 SGHRS, CDR2 YFSETQ. Overall study findings and caveats: The number of AZD1222 recipients seropositive at baseline was only 6 or 7.

Sequenced by immunoSEQ multiplex PCR; TCRdb stores in-frame clones only, minus some. The sample holds fewer than 110,000 clones, 75% to 95% seen once. With regard to this clone: Its antigen is still unknown.

The sample was peripheral blood, taken on day 0 of AZD1222 vaccination. The TCR comes from an adult in good health. V and J are TRBV5-1 and TRBJ1-2; D unresolved. CDR3 coding DNA: TGCGCCAGCAGCTTGGAAGGAACCAGGGGCTACACCTTC. Translated, it gives CASSLEGTRGYTF.